This T cell receptor (beta chain) was sequenced for a study of healthy donors' naive CD4 and CD8 T cells. Study observations and caveats: Negatively charged CDR3s marked CD8+ lineage; positively charged CDR3s marked CD4+ lineage.

CDR3 length: 16 amino acids. V lost 4 bases, J lost 2 bases, and 6 bases stayed unmatched. Germline lookup yields CDR1 ENHRY and CDR2 SYGVKD. Each TCR library used about 500 ng of total RNA and a linear amplification protocol. TCRdb re-called the reads with MiXCR, one entry per CDR3 protein. The table records about 180,000 distinct CDR3 sequences, 74% of them present only once. For this clonotype: The antigen is undetermined.

Sequencing was done on a sample of naive CD4+ and CD8+ T cells sorted from blood, pooled from several donors. The chain is built from TRBV10-3 and TRBJ2-1; 9 nucleotides agree with TRBD2. The source is a pool of human donors in good health; the sample pools cells from several healthy donors. CDR3 DNA: TGTGCCATCAGTGTTGGGGGGACTAGCCCCTACAATGAGCAGTTCTTC. As protein: CAISVGGTSPYNEQFF.